The rows below give T cell receptor beta chains drawn from one sample of a study of cytomegalovirus exposure and HLA in healthy donors. Repertoires were generated with immunoSEQ multiplex PCR, while TCRdb's copy carries only in-frame clones and drops some. This table holds fewer than 100,000 clones, 78% found once. The sequenced sample consisted of PBMCs. These receptors came from a middle-aged woman in good health and CMV-seropositive. The CDR3 runs from the conserved cysteine through the conserved F or W. The D gene is left open where the match is weak. Size is omitted from some rows. Given values are once, few, many or a class for expanded clones.

j_call clone_size d_call v_call cdr3_aa cdr3_nt
TRBJ1-1 NA NA TRBV28 CASSVDSFMNTEAFF TGTGCCAGCAGTGTGGACAGCTTCATGAACACTGAAGCTTTCTTT
TRBJ2-5 NA NA TRBV28 CATNLGGQETQYF TGTGCCACCAATTTGGGGGGACAAGAGACCCAGTACTTC
TRBJ2-7 NA TRBD1 TRBV5-1 CASSYDRGSYEQYF TGCGCCAGCAGCTATGACAGGGGTTCTTACGAGCAGTACTTC
TRBJ2-2 NA NA TRBV19 CASSIAYQGNTGELFF TGTGCCAGTAGTATAGCCTACCAGGGTAACACCGGGGAGCTGTTTTTT
TRBJ2-7 NA TRBD2 TRBV10-3 CAISESTTSGTVLSYEQYF TGTGCCATCAGTGAGTCGACCACGAGCGGGACCGTCCTCTCCTACGAGCAGTACTTC
TRBJ1-4 NA NA TRBV18 CASTTGTGEKLFF TGTGCCAGCACCACAGGGACGGGGGAAAAACTGTTTTTT
TRBJ2-3 NA NA TRBV19 CASSLQGWGTDTQYF TGTGCCAGTAGTCTCCAGGGGTGGGGCACAGATACGCAGTATTTT
TRBJ1-5 once NA TRBV6-5 CASSYAPESDQPQHF TGTGCCAGCAGTTACGCACCCGAGTCGGATCAGCCCCAGCATTTT
TRBJ2-7 NA NA TRBV6-5 CASSYSSVSPSYEQYF TGTGCCAGCAGTTACTCATCCGTGAGCCCCTCCTACGAGCAGTACTTC
TRBJ2-5 NA NA TRBV6-1 CASSERGVQETQYF TGTGCCAGCAGTGAACGCGGGGTGCAAGAGACCCAGTACTTC
TRBJ2-5 NA TRBD2 TRBV5-6 CASSLDGGAETQYF TGTGCCAGCAGCTTGGACGGGGGGGCCGAGACCCAGTACTTC
TRBJ2-7 NA TRBD1 TRBV11-2 CASSLAGQAREQYF TGTGCCAGCAGCTTGGCGGGACAGGCGCGCGAGCAGTACTTC
TRBJ1-2 NA NA TRBV5-1 CASSLDPHGQFYGYTF TGCGCCAGCAGCTTGGACCCCCACGGACAGTTCTATGGCTACACCTTC
TRBJ2-7 NA NA TRBV5-1 CASSPTGQAYEQYF TGCGCCAGCAGCCCGACCGGACAAGCCTACGAGCAGTACTTC
TRBJ2-7 NA TRBD2 TRBV11-2 CASSQLAGGTYEQYF TGTGCCAGCAGCCAGCTAGCGGGAGGGACCTACGAGCAGTACTTC
TRBJ2-7 NA NA TRBV4-1 CASSQGLAGPYEQYF TGCGCCAGCAGCCAAGGGCTCGCGGGCCCCTACGAGCAGTACTTC
TRBJ1-1 NA NA TRBV5-1 CASSSGQNTEAFF TGCGCCAGCAGCTCGGGACAGAACACTGAAGCTTTCTTT
TRBJ2-7 NA TRBD2 TRBV9 CASSEHGTSGFHEQYF TGTGCCAGCAGCGAACACGGGACTAGCGGCTTCCACGAGCAGTACTTC
TRBJ2-2 NA NA TRBV6-5 CASSYGGSTGELFF TGTGCCAGCAGTTATGGAGGCAGCACCGGGGAGCTGTTTTTT
TRBJ1-3 NA NA TRBV6-8 CASSYFWGTSGNTIYF TGTGCCAGCAGTTACTTTTGGGGGACTTCTGGAAACACCATATATTTT
TRBJ2-1 NA NA TRBV6-5 CASSYLATSEQFF TGTGCCAGCAGTTACCTGGCCACCAGTGAGCAGTTCTTC
TRBJ2-1 NA TRBD1 TRBV27 CASTGTGTYNEQFF TGTGCCAGTACCGGGACAGGGACTTACAATGAGCAGTTCTTC
TRBJ1-1 NA NA TRBV12-2 CASRSHRGRTEAFF TGTGCAAGTCGCTCCCACAGGGGAAGGACTGAAGCTTTCTTT
TRBJ2-7 NA NA TRBV28 CASSSEMRTYEQYF TGTGCCAGCAGTTCGGAGATGAGAACCTACGAGCAGTACTTC
TRBJ2-5 NA TRBD1 TRBV29-1 CSVEVGDRGRRKWETQYF TGCAGCGTTGAAGTCGGCGACAGGGGGCGAAGAAAATGGGAGACCCAGTACTTC
TRBJ2-7 NA TRBD1 TRBV11-2 CASSLGQGRSYEQYF TGTGCCAGCAGCTTAGGACAGGGGAGGTCCTACGAGCAGTACTTC
TRBJ2-7 few NA TRBV25-1 CASSVAWSYEQYF TGTGCCAGCAGCGTCGCGTGGTCCTACGAGCAGTACTTC
TRBJ2-7 NA NA TRBV7-9 CASSLRSQPGYEQYF TGTGCCAGCAGCTTGCGCAGCCAGCCGGGCTACGAGCAGTACTTC
TRBJ1-2 NA NA TRBV25-1 CASSGAAVSNYGYTF TGTGCCAGCAGTGGTGCGGCGGTGTCTAACTATGGCTACACCTTC
TRBJ2-5 NA TRBD2 TRBV2 CASSGPGGEQYF TGTGCCAGCAGCGGACCCGGGGGGGAGCAGTACTTC
TRBJ2-3 NA NA TRBV6-4 CASSDWPTDTQYF TGTGCCAGCAGTGACTGGCCTACAGATACGCAGTATTTT
TRBJ2-2 NA TRBD1 TRBV5-4 CASSLGDRGMNTGELFF TGTGCCAGCAGCCTTGGGGACAGGGGAATGAACACCGGGGAGCTGTTTTTT
TRBJ2-7 NA NA TRBV4-1 CASSNGGDGQYF TGCGCCAGCAGCAACGGAGGGGACGGGCAGTACTTC
TRBJ2-1 NA TRBD2 TRBV5-4 CASSLETSGYNEQFF TGTGCCAGCAGCTTGGAGACTAGCGGCTACAATGAGCAGTTCTTC
TRBJ2-1 NA NA TRBV18 CASSQGTVYNEQFF TGTGCCAGCTCACAAGGTACAGTATACAATGAGCAGTTCTTC
TRBJ2-1 once TRBD2 TRBV7-9 CASSVRWTSGRPNEQFF TGTGCCAGCAGCGTAAGATGGACTAGCGGGAGACCCAATGAGCAGTTCTTC
TRBJ2-7 once NA TRBV18 CASSGLEGHEQYF TGTGCCAGCTCAGGTCTGGAGGGCCACGAGCAGTACTTC
TRBJ2-1 NA TRBD2 TRBV7-6 CASSFTSGNNEQFF TGTGCCAGCAGCTTTACTAGCGGAAACAATGAGCAGTTCTTC
TRBJ2-2 NA TRBD1 TRBV11-2 CASSRWGRGIQNTGELFF TGTGCCAGCAGCCGTTGGGGCAGGGGGATACAGAACACCGGGGAGCTGTTTTTT
TRBJ2-7 NA NA TRBV5-1 CASSFRGNYEQYF TGCGCCAGCAGCTTCAGGGGTAACTACGAGCAGTACTTC
TRBJ2-5 NA NA TRBV12-2 CASRSGLAGGFQETQYF TGTGCAAGTCGCTCGGGACTAGCGGGAGGGTTCCAAGAGACCCAGTACTTC
TRBJ1-2 NA TRBD1 TRBV4-2 CASSQDRVDYGYTF TGTGCCAGCAGCCAGGACAGGGTTGACTATGGCTACACCTTC
TRBJ2-1 NA TRBD2 TRBV5-6 CASTLASYNEQFF TGTGCCAGCACACTAGCGTCCTACAATGAGCAGTTCTTC
TRBJ2-5 NA NA TRBV20-1 CSGLSMETQYF TGCAGCGGACTATCCATGGAGACCCAGTACTTC
TRBJ2-5 NA TRBD1 TRBV27 CASSFLGTGQRQETQYF TGTGCCAGCAGTTTCTTGGGGACAGGACAACGCCAAGAGACCCAGTACTTC
TRBJ2-5 NA NA TRBV5-1 CASREEGETQYF TGCGCCAGCAGAGAGGAGGGAGAGACCCAGTACTTC
TRBJ2-1 NA NA TRBV7-6 CASSLTGTGRNEQFF TGTGCCAGCAGCTTAACCGGGACTGGTCGCAATGAGCAGTTCTTC
TRBJ2-4 few TRBD1 TRBV10-1 CASSESFEGAIQYF TGCGCCAGCAGTGAGTCGTTTGAGGGGGCCATTCAGTACTTC
TRBJ1-4 few TRBD1 TRBV7-9 CASSKRQGSLNEKLFF TGTGCCAGCAGCAAGAGACAGGGGAGCCTAAATGAAAAACTGTTTTTT
TRBJ2-1 NA NA TRBV10-3 CAVGGRPNEQFF TGTGCCGTTGGAGGACGACCCAATGAGCAGTTCTTC
TRBJ1-1 few NA TRBV5-4 CASNKGDTEAFF TGTGCCAGCAACAAGGGGGACACTGAAGCTTTCTTT
TRBJ1-4 NA NA TRBV5-8 CASSSRTSGYEKLFF TGTGCCAGCAGCTCAAGAACATCGGGGTATGAAAAACTGTTTTTT
TRBJ2-3 once TRBD2 TRBV30 CAWSVGASGFTDTQYF TGTGCCTGGAGTGTAGGGGCTAGCGGGTTCACAGATACGCAGTATTTT
TRBJ2-3 NA TRBD2 TRBV15 CATQTRTSGRAPIF TGTGCCACGCAGACTAGGACTAGCGGGAGGGCCCCAATATTT
TRBJ2-2 NA NA TRBV2 CASSEWGTPNTGELFF TGTGCCAGCAGTGAATGGGGGACACCGAACACCGGGGAGCTGTTTTTT
TRBJ2-7 NA NA TRBV29-1 CSVEGQTDYEQYF TGCAGCGTTGAAGGTCAGACAGACTACGAGCAGTACTTC
TRBJ2-2 medium-sized TRBD2 TRBV6-4 CASSLAGDTGELFF TGTGCCAGCAGCCTAGCGGGGGACACCGGGGAGCTGTTTTTT
TRBJ1-1 NA NA TRBV7-8 CASSLGGDAGSAEAFF TGTGCCAGCAGCCTCGGGGGGGATGCAGGGTCCGCTGAAGCTTTCTTT